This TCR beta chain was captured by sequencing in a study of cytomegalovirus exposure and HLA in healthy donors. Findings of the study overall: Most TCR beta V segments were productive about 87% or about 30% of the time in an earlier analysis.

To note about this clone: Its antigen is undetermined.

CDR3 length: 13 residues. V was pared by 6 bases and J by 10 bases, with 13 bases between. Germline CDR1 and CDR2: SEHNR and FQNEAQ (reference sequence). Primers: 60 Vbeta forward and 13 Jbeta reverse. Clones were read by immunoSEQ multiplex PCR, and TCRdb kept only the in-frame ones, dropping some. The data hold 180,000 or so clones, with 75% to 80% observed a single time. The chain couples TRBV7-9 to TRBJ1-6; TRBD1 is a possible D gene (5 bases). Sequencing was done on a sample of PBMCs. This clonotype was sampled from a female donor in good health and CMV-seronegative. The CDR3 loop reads CASSAQEWSPLHF. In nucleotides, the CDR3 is TGTGCCAGCAGTGCACAGGAGTGGTCACCCCTCCACTTT.